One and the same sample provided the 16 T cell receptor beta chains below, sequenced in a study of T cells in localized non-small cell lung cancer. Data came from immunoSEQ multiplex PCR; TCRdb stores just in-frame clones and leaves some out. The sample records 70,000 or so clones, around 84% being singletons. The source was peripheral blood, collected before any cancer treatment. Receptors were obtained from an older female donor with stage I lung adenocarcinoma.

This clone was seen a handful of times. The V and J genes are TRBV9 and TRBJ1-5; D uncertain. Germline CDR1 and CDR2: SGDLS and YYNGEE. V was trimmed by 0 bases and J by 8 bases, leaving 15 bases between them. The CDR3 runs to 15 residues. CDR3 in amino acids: CASSVGRRLPKPQHF. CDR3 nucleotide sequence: TGTGCCAGCAGCGTAGGAAGGAGACTGCCAAAGCCCCAGCATTTT. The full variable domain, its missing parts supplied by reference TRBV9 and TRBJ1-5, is DSGVTQTPKHLITATGQRVTLRCSPRSGDLSVYWYQQSLDQGLQFLIQYYNGEERAKGNILERFSAQQFPDLHSELNLSSLELGDSALYFCASSVGRRLPKPQHFGDGTRLSIL.

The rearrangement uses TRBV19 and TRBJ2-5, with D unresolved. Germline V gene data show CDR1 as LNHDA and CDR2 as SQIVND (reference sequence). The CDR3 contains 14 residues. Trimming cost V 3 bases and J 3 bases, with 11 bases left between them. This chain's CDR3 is CASSIFSWEETQYF. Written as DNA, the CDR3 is TGTGCCAGTAGTATCTTCTCGTGGGAAGAGACCCAGTACTTC.

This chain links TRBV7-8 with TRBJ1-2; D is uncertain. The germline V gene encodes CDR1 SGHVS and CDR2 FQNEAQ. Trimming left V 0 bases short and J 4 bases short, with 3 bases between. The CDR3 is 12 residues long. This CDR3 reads CASSLAAYGYTF. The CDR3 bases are TGTGCCAGCAGCTTAGCAGCCTATGGCTACACCTTC.

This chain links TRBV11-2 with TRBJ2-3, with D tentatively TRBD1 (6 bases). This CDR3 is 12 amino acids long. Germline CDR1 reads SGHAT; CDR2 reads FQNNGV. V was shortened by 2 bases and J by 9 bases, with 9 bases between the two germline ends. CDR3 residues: CASSLNRDTQYF. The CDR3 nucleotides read TGTGCCAGCAGCTTAAACAGGGACACGCAGTATTTT.

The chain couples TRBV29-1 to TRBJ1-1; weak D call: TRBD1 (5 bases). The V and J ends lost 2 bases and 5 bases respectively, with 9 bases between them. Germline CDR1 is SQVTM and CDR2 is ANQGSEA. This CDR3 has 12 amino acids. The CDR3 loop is CSVEFRATEAFF. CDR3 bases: TGCAGCGTTGAATTCAGGGCGACTGAAGCTTTCTTT.

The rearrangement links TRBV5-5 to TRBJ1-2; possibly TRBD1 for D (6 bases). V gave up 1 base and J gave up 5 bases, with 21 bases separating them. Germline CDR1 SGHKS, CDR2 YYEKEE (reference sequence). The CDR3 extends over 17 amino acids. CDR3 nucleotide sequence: TGTGCCAGCAGCTTGTCAGGGGTCTCCGGTAATCAATATGGCTACACCTTC. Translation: CASSLSGVSGNQYGYTF.

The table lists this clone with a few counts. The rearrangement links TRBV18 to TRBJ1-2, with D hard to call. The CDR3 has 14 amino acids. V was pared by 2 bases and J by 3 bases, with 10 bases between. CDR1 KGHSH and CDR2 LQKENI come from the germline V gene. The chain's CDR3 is CASSPGIGDYGYTF. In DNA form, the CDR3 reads TGTGCCAGCTCACCAGGGATCGGGGACTATGGCTACACCTTC.

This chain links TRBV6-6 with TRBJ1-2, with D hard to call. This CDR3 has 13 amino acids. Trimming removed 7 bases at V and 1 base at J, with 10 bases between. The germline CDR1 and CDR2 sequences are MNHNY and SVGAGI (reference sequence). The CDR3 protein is CASMEGNNYGYTF. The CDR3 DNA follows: TGTGCCAGCATGGAGGGAAATAACTATGGCTACACCTTC.

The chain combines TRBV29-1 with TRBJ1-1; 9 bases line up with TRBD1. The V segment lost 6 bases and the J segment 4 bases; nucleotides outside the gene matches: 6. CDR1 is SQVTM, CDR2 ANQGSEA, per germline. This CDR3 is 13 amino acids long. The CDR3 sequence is CSVEGTGSTEAFF. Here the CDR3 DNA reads TGCAGCGTCGAGGGGACAGGGTCCACTGAAGCTTTCTTT. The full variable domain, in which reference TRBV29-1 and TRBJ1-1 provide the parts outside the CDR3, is SAVISQKPSRDICQRGTSLTIQCQVDSQVTMMFWYRQQPGQSLTLIATANQGSEATYESGFVIDKFPISRPNLTFSTLTVSNMSPEDSSIYLCSVEGTGSTEAFFGQGTRLTVV.

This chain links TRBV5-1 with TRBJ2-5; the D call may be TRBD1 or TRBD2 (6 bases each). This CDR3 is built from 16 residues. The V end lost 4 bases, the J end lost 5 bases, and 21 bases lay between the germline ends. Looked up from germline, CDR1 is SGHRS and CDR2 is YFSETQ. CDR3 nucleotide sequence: TGCGCCAGCAGCCCGGGGGCTTGGGAGTTGGGGGAGACCCAGTACTTC. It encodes CASSPGAWELGETQYF.

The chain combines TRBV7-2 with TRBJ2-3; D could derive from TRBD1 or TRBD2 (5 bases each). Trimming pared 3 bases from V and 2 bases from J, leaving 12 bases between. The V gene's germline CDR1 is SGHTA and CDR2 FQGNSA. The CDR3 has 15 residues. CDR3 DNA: TGTGCCAGCAGCTTTCGTACGGGGACCACAGATACGCAGTATTTT. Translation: CASSFRTGTTDTQYF.

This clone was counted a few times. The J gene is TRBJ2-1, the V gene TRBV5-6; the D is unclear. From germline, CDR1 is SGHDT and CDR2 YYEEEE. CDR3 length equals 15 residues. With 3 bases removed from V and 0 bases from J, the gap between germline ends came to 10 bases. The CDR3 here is CASSSTPSSYNEQFF. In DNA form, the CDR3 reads TGTGCCAGCAGCTCGACACCCAGCTCCTACAATGAGCAGTTCTTC.

The CDR3 here is CASSLEGSWGHPYEQYF. The DNA of the CDR3 is TGTGCCAGCAGCTTAGAAGGGTCTTGGGGACATCCCTACGAGCAGTACTTC. The V call is TRBV7-8, the J call TRBJ2-5; maybe TRBD1 (6 bases). The J call may be faulty, since TRBJ2-7 better matches the DNA end. This CDR3 comprises 17 residues. Germline loops: CDR1 SGHVS, CDR2 FQNEAQ.

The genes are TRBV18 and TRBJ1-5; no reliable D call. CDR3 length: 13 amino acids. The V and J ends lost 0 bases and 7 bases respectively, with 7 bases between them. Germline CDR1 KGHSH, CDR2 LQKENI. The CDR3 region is CASSPPNLQPQHF. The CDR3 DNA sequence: TGTGCCAGCTCACCACCGAACCTGCAGCCCCAGCATTTT. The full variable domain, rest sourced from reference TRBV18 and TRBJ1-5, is NAGVMQNPRHLVRRRGQEARLRCSPMKGHSHVYWYRQLPEEGLKFMVYLQKENIIDESGMPKERFSAEFPKEGPSILRIQQVVRGDSAAYFCASSPPNLQPQHFGDGTRLSIL.

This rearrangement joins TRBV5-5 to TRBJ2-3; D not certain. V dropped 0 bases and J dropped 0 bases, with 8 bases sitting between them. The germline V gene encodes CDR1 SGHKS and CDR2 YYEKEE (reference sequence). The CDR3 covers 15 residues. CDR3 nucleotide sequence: TGTGCCAGCAGCTTGGGGGATCCTAGCACAGATACGCAGTATTTT. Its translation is CASSLGDPSTDTQYF. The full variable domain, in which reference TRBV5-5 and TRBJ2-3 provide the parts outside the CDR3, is DAGVTQSPTHLIKTRGQQVTLRCSPISGHKSVSWYQQVLGQGPQFIFQYYEKEERGRGNFPDRFSARQFPNYSSELNVNALLLGDSALYLCASSLGDPSTDTQYFGPGTRLTVL.

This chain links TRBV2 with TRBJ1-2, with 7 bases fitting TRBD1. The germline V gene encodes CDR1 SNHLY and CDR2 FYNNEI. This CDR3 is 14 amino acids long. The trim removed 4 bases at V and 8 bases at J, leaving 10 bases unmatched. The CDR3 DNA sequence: TGTGCCAGCAGTGTGGACAGGCGGAGCGACGGCTACACCTTC. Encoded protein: CASSVDRRSDGYTF. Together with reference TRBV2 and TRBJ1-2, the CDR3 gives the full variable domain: EPEVTQTPSHQVTQMGQEVILRCVPISNHLYFYWYRQILGQKVEFLVSFYNNEISEKSEIFDDQFSVERPDGSNFTLKIRSTKLEDSAMYFCASSVDRRSDGYTFGSGTRLTVV.